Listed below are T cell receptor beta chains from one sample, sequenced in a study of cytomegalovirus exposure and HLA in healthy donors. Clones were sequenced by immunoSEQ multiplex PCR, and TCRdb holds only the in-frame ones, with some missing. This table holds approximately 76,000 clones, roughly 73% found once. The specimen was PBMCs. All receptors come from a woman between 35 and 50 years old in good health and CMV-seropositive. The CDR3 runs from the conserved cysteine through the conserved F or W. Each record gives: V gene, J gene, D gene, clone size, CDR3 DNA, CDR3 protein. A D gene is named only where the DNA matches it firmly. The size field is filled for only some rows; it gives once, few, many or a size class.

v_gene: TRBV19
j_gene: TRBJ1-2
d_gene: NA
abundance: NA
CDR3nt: TGTGCCAGTATTTTCAGGGGTGGCGTAGAGGCGGCCTATGGCTACACCTTC
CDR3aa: CASIFRGGVEAAYGYTF

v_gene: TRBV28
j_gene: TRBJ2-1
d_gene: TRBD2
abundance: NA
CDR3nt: TGTGCCAGCAGTTACCTCGGGAGACAGGGTGTTAGCGGGAGGGTAAGGAATGAGCAGTTCTTC
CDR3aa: CASSYLGRQGVSGRVRNEQFF

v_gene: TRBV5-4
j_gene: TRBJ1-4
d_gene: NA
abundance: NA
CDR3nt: TGTGCCAGCAGCTTGGCCATCGGAGGGAGCGGTGAAAAACTGTTTTTT
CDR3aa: CASSLAIGGSGEKLFF

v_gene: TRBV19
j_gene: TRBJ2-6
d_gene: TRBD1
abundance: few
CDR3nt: TGTGCCAGCCGGGACAGGGCCCACTCTGGGGCCAACGTCCTGACTTTC
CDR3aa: CASRDRAHSGANVLTF

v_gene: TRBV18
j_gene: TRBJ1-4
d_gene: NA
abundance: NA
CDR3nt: TGTGCCAGCTCACCATCATCGTTAGATGAAAAACTGTTTTTT
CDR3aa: CASSPSSLDEKLFF

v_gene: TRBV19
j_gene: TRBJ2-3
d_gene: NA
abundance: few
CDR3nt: TGTGCCAGTAGTTTAACAGGGTCCACAGATACGCAGTATTTT
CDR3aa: CASSLTGSTDTQYF

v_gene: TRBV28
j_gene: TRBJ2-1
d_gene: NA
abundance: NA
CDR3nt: TGTGCCAGTACCGACGGGTACAATGAGCAGTTCTTC
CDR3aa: CASTDGYNEQFF

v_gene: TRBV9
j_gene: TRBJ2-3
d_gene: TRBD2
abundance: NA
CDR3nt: TGTGCCAGCAGCGTATTCGGGGGGGGGACAGATACGCAGTATTTT
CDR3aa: CASSVFGGGTDTQYF

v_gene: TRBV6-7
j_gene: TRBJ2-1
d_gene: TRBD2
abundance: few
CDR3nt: TGTGCCAGCAGGGGCCCTAGCGGGAGGAACAATGAGCAGTTCTTC
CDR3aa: CASRGPSGRNNEQFF

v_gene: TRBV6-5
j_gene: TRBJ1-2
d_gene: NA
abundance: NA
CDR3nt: TGTGCCAGCAATAGGGGCGGAAACTATGGCTACACCTTC
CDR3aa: CASNRGGNYGYTF

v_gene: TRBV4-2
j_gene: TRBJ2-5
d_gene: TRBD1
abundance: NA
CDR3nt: TGTGCCAGCAGCCATGGGACAGGTTTGGAGGAGACCCAGTACTTC
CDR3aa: CASSHGTGLEETQYF

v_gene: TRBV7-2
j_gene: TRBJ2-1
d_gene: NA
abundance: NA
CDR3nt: TGTGCCAGCAGTTTGGACAGCAATGAGCAGTTCTTC
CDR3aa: CASSLDSNEQFF

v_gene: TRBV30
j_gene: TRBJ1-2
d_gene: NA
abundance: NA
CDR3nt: TGTGCCTGTAGCCCTCGGGCAGGGGGCTACACCTTC
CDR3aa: CACSPRAGGYTF

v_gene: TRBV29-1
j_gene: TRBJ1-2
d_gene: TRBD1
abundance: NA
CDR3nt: TGCAGCGTTGAAGATCAGTACAGGGGCTCGGGCTACACCTTC
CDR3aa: CSVEDQYRGSGYTF

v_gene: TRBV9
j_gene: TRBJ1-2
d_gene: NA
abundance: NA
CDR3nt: TGTGCCAGCAGCGCCCGGCCCGGACGCTATGGACCCGGGAGTAATGGCTACACCTTC
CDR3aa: CASSARPGRYGPGSNGYTF

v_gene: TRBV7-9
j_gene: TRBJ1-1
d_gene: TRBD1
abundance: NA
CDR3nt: TGTGCCAGCAGCCCGGACAGGGTTGGAGCTTTCTTT
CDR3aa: CASSPDRVGAFF

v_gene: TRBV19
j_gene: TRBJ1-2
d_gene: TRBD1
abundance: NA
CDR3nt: TGTGCCAGTAGTACCCGACAGGGAACCGTCTATGGCTACACCTTC
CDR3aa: CASSTRQGTVYGYTF

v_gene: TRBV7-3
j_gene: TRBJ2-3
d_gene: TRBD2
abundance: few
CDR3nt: TGTGCCAGCAGCCCATTAGCGGGGGGCACAGATACGCAGTATTTT
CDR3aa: CASSPLAGGTDTQYF

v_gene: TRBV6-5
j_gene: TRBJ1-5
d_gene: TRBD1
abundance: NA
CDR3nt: TGTGCCAGCAGTCGACAGGGAGGCGATCAGCCCCAGCATTTT
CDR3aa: CASSRQGGDQPQHF

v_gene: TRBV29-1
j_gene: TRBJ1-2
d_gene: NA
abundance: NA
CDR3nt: TGCAGCGTTGAAGGAACAGATTATGGCTACACCTTC
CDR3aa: CSVEGTDYGYTF

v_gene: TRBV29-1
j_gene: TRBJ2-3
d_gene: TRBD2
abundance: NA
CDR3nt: TGCAGCGTTGTAGGACTAGCGGGGGCAGGGGATACGCAGTATTTT
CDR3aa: CSVVGLAGAGDTQYF

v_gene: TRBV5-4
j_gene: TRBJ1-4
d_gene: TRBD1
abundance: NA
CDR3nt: TGTGCCAGCAGCCTGGACAGGGTCGATGAAAAACTGTTTTTT
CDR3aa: CASSLDRVDEKLFF

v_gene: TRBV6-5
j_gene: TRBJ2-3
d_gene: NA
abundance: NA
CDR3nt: TGTGCCAGCGCCGCTGGGGAGACAGATACGCAGTATTTT
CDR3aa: CASAAGETDTQYF

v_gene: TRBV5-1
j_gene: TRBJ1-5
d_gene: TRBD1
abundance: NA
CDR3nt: TGCGCCAGCAGCCCACAGGGGGCTGGTAGCAATCAGCCCCAGCATTTT
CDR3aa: CASSPQGAGSNQPQHF

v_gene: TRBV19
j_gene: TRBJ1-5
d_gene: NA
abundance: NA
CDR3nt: TGTGCCAGTAGTATTTTCTTCTATAGCAATCAGCCCCAGCATTTT
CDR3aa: CASSIFFYSNQPQHF

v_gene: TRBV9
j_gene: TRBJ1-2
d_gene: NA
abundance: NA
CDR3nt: TGTGCCAGCAGCGTAGGCCCCGAAGGGGTAAGCGGCTACACCTTC
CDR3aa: CASSVGPEGVSGYTF

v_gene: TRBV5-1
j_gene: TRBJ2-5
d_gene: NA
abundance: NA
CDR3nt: TGCGCCAGCAGCTTGGCCGGACAGATCCAAGAGACCCAGTACTTC
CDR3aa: CASSLAGQIQETQYF

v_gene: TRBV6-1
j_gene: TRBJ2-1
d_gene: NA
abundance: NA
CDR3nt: TGTGCCAGCGGCCCAGGGGAATATGGGGGTGAGCAGTTCTTC
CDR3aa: CASGPGEYGGEQFF

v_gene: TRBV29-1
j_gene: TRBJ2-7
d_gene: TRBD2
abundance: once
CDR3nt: TGCAGCGTTGAAGACGTAGGGCAAGCGGGGACTAGTCCCTACGAGCAGTACTTC
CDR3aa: CSVEDVGQAGTSPYEQYF

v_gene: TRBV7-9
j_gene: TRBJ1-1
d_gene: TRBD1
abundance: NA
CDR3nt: TGTGCCAGCAGCTCAGATTCAGGGGGCTTGGGAGCTTTCTTT
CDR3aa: CASSSDSGGLGAFF

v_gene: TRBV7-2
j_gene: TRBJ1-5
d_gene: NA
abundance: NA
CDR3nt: TGTGCCAGCAGCTTAAACAGCCAAGGGCCCCAGCATTTT
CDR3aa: CASSLNSQGPQHF

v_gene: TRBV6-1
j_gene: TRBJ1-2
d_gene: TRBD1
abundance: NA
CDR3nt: TGTGCCGCTAAGGGACAGGGGAGTGCTAACTATGGCTACACCTTC
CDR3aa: CAAKGQGSANYGYTF

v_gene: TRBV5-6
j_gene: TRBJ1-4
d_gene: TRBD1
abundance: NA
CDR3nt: TGTGCCAGCAGCACCCGTCAGAGGACAGGGGTGGAAAAACTGTTTTTT
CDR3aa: CASSTRQRTGVEKLFF

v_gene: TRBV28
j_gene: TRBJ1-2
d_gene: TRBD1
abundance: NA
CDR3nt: TGTGCCAGCAGCCTTGCGGGAGGGACAGGGGATTTTGGCTACACCTTC
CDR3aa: CASSLAGGTGDFGYTF

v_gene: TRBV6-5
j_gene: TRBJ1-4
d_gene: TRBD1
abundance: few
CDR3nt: TGTGCCAGCAGAGACCGGACAGGGATGGGTGAAAAACTGTTTTTT
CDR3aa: CASRDRTGMGEKLFF

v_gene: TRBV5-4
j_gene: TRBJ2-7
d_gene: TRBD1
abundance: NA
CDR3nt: TGTGCCAGCAGCCGACAGGGGGCGAGGGAGCAGTACTTC
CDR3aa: CASSRQGAREQYF